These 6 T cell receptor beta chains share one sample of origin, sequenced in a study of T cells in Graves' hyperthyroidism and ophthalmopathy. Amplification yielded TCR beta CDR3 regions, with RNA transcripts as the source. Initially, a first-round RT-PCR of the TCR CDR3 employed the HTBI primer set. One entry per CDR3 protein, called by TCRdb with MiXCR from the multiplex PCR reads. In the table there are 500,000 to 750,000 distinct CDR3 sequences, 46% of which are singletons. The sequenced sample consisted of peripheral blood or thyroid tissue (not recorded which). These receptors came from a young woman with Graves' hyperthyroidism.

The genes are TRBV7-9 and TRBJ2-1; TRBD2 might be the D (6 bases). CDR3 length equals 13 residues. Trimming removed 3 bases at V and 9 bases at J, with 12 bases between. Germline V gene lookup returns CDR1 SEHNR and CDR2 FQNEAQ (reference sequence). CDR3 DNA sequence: TGTGCCAGCAGCTTTAAGACTAGGCGTGAGCAGTTCTTC. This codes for CASSFKTRREQFF.

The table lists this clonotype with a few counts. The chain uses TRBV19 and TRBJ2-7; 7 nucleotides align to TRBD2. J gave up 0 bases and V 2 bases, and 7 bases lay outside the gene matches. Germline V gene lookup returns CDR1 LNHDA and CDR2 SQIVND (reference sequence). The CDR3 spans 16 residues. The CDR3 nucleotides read TGTGCCAGTAGTATAAGGCAGGGAGGGGCCTCCTACGAGCAGTACTTC. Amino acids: CASSIRQGGASYEQYF. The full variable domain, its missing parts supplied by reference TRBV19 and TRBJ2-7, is DGGITQSPKYLFRKEGQNVTLSCEQNLNHDAMYWYRQDPGQGLRLIYYSQIVNDFQKGDIAEGYSVSREKKESFPLTVTSAQKNPTAFYLCASSIRQGGASYEQYFGPGTRLTVT.

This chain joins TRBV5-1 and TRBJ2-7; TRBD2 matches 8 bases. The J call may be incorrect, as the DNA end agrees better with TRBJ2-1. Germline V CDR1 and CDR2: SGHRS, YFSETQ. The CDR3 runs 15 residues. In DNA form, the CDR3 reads TGCGCCAGCAGTTCGGCCGGGACTAGGGACAATGAGCAGTTCTTC. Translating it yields CASSSAGTRDNEQFF.

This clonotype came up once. The CDR3 DNA reads as TGTGCCAGCACCTCTAGCGGGAGCCACGAGCAGTACTTC. Its protein product is CASTSSGSHEQYF. The rearrangement links TRBV7-6 to TRBJ2-7, with 10 bases fitting TRBD2. CDR1 and CDR2 (germline): SGHVS, FNYEAQ. The CDR3 contains 13 residues. The V gene end was trimmed by 7 bases and the J gene end by 5 bases; junction bases not matched to a gene: 5.

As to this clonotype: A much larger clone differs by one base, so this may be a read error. The CDR3 sequence is CASGTGTSGSLETQYF. CDR3 nucleotide sequence: TGCGCCAGCGGCACGGGGACTAGCGGGAGTTTAGAGACCCAGTACTTC. This chain uses TRBV5-1 with TRBJ2-5, with 14 bases matching TRBD2. Germline CDR1 SGHRS, CDR2 YFSETQ. V gave up 7 bases and J gave up 4 bases; unmatched junction bases: 9. The CDR3 totals 16 residues. The full variable domain, completed using reference TRBV5-1 and TRBJ2-5, is KAGVTQTPRYLIKTRGQQVTLSCSPISGHRSVSWYQQTPGQGLQFLFEYFSETQRNKGNFPGRFSGRQFSNSRSEMNVSTLELGDSALYLCASGTGTSGSLETQYFGPGTRLLVL.

The CDR3 DNA is TGTGCCAGCAGCCAAGTGACTAGCGGGGAAGAGACCCAGTACTTC. It codes for CASSQVTSGEETQYF. This chain uses TRBV3-1 with TRBJ2-5; 11 bases map to TRBD2. Germline CDR1 is LGHDT and CDR2 is YNNKEL (reference sequence). J lost 3 bases, V lost 1 base, and 1 base had no gene match. This CDR3 contains 15 residues.